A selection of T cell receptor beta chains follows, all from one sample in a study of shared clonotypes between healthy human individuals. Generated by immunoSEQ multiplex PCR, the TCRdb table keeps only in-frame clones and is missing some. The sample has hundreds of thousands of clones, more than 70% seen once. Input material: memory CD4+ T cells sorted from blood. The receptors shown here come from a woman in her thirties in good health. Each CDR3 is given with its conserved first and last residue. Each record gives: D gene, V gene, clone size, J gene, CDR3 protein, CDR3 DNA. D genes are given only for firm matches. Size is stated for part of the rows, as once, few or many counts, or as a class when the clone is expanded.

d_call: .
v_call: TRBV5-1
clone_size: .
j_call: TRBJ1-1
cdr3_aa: CASSPGRGRAEAFF
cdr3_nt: TGCGCCAGCAGCCCTGGAAGGGGCAGGGCTGAAGCTTTCTTT

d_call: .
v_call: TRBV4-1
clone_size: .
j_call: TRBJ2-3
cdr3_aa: CASSQEPLLIPTDTQYF
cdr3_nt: TGCGCCAGCAGCCAAGAGCCTCTGCTCATACCCACAGATACGCAGTATTTT

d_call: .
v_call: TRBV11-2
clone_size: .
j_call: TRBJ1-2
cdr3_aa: CASSLVSNGGYGYTF
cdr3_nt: TGTGCCAGCAGCTTAGTCTCGAACGGGGGGTATGGCTACACCTTC

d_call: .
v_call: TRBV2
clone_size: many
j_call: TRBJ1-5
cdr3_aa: CASSESATTGYQPQHF
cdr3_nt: TGTGCCAGCAGTGAAAGTGCGACAACAGGTTACCAGCCCCAGCATTTT

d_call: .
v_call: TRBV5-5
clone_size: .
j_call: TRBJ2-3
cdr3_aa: CASSLELASTDTQYF
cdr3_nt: TGTGCCAGCAGCTTGGAGCTGGCGAGCACAGATACGCAGTATTTT

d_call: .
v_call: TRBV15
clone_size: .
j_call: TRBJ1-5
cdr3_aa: CATSRDFSLYSNQPQHF
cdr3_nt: TGTGCCACCAGCAGAGATTTTTCCCTCTATAGCAATCAGCCCCAGCATTTT

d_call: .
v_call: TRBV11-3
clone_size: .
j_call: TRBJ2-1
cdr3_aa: CASSLGEYNEQFF
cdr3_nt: TGTGCCAGCAGCTTAGGGGAGTACAATGAGCAGTTCTTC

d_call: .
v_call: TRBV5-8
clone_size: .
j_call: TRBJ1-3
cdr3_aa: CASSLIFSGNTIYF
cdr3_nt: TGTGCCAGCAGCTTAATTTTCTCTGGAAACACCATATATTTT

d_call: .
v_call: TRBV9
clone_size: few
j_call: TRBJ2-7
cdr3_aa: CASSPSGRFPATYEQYF
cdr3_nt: TGTGCCAGCAGCCCGAGTGGGCGATTCCCCGCCACCTACGAGCAGTACTTC

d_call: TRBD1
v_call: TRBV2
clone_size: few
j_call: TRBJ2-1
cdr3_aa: CASSEIPGGEINEQFF
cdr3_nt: TGTGCCAGCAGTGAAATTCCAGGGGGCGAGATCAATGAGCAGTTCTTC

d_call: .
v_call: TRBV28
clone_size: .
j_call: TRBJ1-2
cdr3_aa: CASGGWGQPSYGYTF
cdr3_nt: TGTGCCAGCGGGGGGTGGGGCCAGCCCAGCTATGGCTACACCTTC

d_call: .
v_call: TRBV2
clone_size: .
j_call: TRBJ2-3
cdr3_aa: CASSKRADHLTQYF
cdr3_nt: TGTGCCAGCAGTAAGCGAGCGGACCACTTGACGCAGTATTTT

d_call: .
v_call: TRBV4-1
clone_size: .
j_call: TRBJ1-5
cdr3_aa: CASGYRYGDNQPQHF
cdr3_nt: TGCGCCAGCGGATACAGGTACGGGGACAATCAGCCCCAGCATTTT

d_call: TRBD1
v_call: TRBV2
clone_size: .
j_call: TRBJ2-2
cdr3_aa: CAGRDRGTGELFF
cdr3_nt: TGTGCCGGCCGGGACAGGGGTACCGGGGAGCTGTTTTTT

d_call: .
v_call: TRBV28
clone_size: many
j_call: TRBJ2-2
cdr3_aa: CASSLARTNTGELFF
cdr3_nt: TGTGCCAGCAGTTTAGCGCGGACCAACACCGGGGAGCTGTTTTTT

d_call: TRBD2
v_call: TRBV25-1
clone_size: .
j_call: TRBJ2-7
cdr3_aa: CASSVTSAYEQYF
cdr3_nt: TGTGCCAGCAGTGTAACTAGCGCCTACGAGCAGTACTTC

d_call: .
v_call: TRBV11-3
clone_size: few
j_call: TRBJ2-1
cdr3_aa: CASSLGGMGEQFF
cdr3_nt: TGTGCCAGCAGCTTAGGAGGAATGGGGGAGCAGTTCTTC

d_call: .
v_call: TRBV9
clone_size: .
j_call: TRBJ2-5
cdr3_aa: CASSVVGDSQETQYF
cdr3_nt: TGTGCCAGCAGCGTAGTTGGTGACTCCCAAGAGACCCAGTACTTC

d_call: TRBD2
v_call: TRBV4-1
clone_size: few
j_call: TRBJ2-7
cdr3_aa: CASSAGLAAYYEQYF
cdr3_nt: TGCGCCAGCAGCGCGGGACTAGCGGCCTACTACGAGCAGTACTTC

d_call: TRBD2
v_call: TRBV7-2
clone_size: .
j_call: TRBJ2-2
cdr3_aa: CASSLGSSGRGGGELFF
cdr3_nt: TGTGCCAGCAGCTTAGGATCTAGCGGGAGGGGTGGCGGGGAGCTGTTTTTT

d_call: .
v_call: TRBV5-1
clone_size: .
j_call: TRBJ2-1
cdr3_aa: CASSLAQNRDEQFF
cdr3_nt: TGCGCCAGCAGCTTGGCCCAGAATAGGGATGAGCAGTTCTTC

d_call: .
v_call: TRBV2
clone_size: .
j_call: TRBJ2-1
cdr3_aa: CASSEKLTNQKQFF
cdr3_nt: TGTGCCAGCAGTGAAAAATTGACTAACCAGAAGCAGTTCTTC

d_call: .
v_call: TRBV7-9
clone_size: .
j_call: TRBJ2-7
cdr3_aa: CASSPAPPGSGYEQYF
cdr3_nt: TGTGCCAGCAGCCCCGCCCCCCCCGGGTCGGGCTACGAGCAGTACTTC

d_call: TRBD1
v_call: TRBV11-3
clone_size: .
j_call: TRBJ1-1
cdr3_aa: CASSFRDRGRTYTEAFF
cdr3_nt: TGTGCCAGCAGCTTCCGGGACAGGGGGCGTACGTACACTGAAGCTTTCTTT

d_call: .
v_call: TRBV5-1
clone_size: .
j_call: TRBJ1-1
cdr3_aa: CASSLSGLSNTEAFF
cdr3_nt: TGCGCCAGCAGCTTGTCCGGACTTTCGAACACTGAAGCTTTCTTT

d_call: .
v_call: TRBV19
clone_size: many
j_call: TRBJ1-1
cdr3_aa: CASSISQGSEAFF
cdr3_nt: TGTGCCAGTAGTATCTCCCAGGGATCTGAAGCTTTCTTT

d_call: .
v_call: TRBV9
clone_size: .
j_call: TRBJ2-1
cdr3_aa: CASSVEGLPYNEQFF
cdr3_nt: TGTGCCAGCAGCGTAGAGGGACTCCCCTACAATGAGCAGTTCTTC

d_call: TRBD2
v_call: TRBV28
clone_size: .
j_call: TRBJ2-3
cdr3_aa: CASSMEREMTDTQYF
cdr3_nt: TGTGCCAGCAGTATGGAGCGGGAAATGACAGATACGCAGTATTTT

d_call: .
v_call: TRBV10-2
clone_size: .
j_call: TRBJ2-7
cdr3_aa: CASGRTTETYEQYF
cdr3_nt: TGCGCCAGCGGGCGCACGACAGAGACTTACGAGCAGTACTTC

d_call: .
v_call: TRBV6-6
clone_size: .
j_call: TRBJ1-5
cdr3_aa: CASSYTRVGQPQHF
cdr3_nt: TGTGCCAGCAGTTATACCAGGGTAGGGCAGCCCCAGCATTTT

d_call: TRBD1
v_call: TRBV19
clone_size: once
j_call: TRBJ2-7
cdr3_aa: CASSLDRDYEQYF
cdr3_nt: TGTGCCAGTAGCCTTGACAGGGACTACGAGCAGTACTTC

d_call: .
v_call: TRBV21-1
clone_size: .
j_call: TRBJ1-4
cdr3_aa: CASYDLNEKLFF
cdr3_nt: TGTGCTAGTTATGATCTTAATGAAAAACTGTTTTTT

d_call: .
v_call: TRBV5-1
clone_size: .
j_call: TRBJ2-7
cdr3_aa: CASSLVAVQSYEQYF
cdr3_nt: TGCGCCAGCAGCTTGGTGGCCGTGCAGTCCTACGAGCAGTACTTC

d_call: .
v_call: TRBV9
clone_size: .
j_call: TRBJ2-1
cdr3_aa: CASSVSGSPYNEQFF
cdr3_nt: TGTGCCAGCAGCGTAAGTGGGAGTCCCTACAATGAGCAGTTCTTC

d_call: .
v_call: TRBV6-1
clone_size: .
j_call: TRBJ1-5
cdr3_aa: CASSHSNQPQHF
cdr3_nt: TGTGCCAGCAGTCATAGCAATCAGCCCCAGCATTTT

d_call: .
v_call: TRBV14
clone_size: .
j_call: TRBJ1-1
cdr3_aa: CASSLGPYTEAFF
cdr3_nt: TGTGCCAGCAGCTTGGGACCGTACACTGAAGCTTTCTTT

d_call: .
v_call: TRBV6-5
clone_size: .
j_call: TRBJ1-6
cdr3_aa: CASSPGELGSPLHF
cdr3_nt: TGTGCCAGCTCGCCCGGGGAACTGGGATCACCCCTCCACTTT

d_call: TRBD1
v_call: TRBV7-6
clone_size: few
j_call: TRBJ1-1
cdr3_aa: CASSPSGGQGAEAFF
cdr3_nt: TGTGCCAGCAGCCCTAGCGGGGGACAGGGGGCTGAAGCTTTCTTT

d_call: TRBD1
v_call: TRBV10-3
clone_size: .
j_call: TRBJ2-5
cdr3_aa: CAISLGQAGETQYF
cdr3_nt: TGTGCCATCAGTCTGGGACAGGCAGGGGAGACCCAGTACTTC

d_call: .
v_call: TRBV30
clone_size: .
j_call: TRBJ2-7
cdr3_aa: CAFRMGVSYEQYF
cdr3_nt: TGTGCCTTCCGGATGGGGGTTTCCTACGAGCAGTACTTC

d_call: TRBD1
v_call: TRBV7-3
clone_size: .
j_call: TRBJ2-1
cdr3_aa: CASSLAQGNEQFF
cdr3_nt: TGTGCCAGCAGCTTGGCACAGGGGAATGAGCAGTTCTTC

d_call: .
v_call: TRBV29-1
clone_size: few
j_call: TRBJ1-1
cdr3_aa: CSVVDPWGAFF
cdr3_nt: TGCAGCGTTGTTGACCCTTGGGGAGCTTTCTTT

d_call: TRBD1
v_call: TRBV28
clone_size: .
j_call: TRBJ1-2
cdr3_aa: CASTIQGFYGYTF
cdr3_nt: TGTGCCAGCACCATACAGGGGTTCTATGGCTACACCTTC

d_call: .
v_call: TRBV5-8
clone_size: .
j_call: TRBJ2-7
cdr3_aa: CASSFRAETYEQYF
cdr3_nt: TGTGCCAGCAGCTTTAGGGCGGAAACCTACGAGCAGTACTTC

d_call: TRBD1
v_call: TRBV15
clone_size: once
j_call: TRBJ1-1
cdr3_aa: CATSRPDRGTEAFF
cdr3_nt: TGTGCCACCAGCAGACCTGACAGGGGAACTGAAGCTTTCTTT

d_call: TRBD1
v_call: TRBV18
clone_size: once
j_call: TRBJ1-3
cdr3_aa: CASSPRGPTGNTIYF
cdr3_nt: TGTGCCAGCTCACCAAGGGGGCCGACTGGAAACACCATATATTTT

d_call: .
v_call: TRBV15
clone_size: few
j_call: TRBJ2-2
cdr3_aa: CATSSETRGGGELFF
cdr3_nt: TGTGCCACCAGCTCAGAGACGAGGGGCGGCGGGGAGCTGTTTTTT

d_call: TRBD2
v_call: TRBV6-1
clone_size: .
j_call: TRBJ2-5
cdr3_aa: CASSVQRGQETQYF
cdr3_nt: TGTGCCAGCAGTGTCCAGCGGGGTCAAGAGACCCAGTACTTC

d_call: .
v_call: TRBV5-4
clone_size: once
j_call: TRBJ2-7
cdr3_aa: CASSGERTYEQYF
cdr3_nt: TGTGCCAGCAGCGGAGAACGGACCTACGAGCAGTACTTC

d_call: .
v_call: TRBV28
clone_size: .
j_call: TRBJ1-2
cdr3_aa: CASSGLGFYGYTF
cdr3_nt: TGTGCCAGCAGTGGCTTGGGGTTTTATGGCTACACCTTC

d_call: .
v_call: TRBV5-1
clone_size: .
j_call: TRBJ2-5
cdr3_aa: CASSPGSQETQYF
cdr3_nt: TGCGCCAGCAGCCCCGGGTCACAAGAGACCCAGTACTTC

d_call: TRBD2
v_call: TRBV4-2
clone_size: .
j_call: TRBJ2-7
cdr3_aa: CASSQRLAGGDGAYEQYF
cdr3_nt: TGTGCCAGCAGCCAAAGGCTAGCGGGAGGAGATGGGGCCTACGAGCAGTACTTC

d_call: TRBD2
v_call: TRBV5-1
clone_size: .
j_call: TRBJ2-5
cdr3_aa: CASSSSGRGSETQYF
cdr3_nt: TGCGCCAGCAGCTCTAGCGGGAGGGGGTCAGAGACCCAGTACTTC

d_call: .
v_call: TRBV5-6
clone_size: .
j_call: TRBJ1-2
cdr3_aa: CASSLQTVNYGYTF
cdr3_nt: TGTGCCAGCAGCTTGCAAACAGTTAACTATGGCTACACCTTC

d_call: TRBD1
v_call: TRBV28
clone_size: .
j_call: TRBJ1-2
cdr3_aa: CASSGKPGQGLLNYGYTF
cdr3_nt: TGTGCCAGCAGTGGAAAGCCGGGACAGGGCCTACTTAACTATGGCTACACCTTC

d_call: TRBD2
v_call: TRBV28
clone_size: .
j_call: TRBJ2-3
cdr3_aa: CASSLVAGDKYF
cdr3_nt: TGTGCCAGCAGCTTGGTCGCGGGAGATAAGTATTTT

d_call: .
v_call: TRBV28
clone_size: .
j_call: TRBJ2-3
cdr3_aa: CASSPPGGGETDTQYF
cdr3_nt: TGTGCCAGCAGTCCCCCTGGTGGGGGAGAGACAGATACGCAGTATTTT

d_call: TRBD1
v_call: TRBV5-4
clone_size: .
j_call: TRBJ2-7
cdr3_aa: CASSPVDRDFSEQYF
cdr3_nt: TGTGCCAGCAGCCCGGTGGACAGGGATTTTAGCGAGCAGTACTTC

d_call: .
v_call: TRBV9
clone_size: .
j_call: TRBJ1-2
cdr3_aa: CASSVDDAGYGYTF
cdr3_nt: TGTGCCAGCAGCGTAGACGACGCCGGATATGGCTACACCTTC